The 7 T cell receptor beta chains below all came from one sample that was sequenced in a study of blood T cell repertoires in COVID-19. Profiled with immunoSEQ multiplex PCR; TCRdb holds only in-frame clones, not every one. In the table there are about 75,000 clones, almost 90% of which are singletons. Sequencing input: peripheral blood. The source is a human donor in a cohort sampled during active COVID-19.

The V gene is TRBV4-1, the J gene TRBJ1-6, with 9 nucleotides matching TRBD1. The V segment lost 2 bases and the J segment 6 bases; nucleotides outside the gene matches: 8. The CDR3 is 17 amino acids. Germline V CDR1 and CDR2: MGHRA, YSYEKL. CDR3 protein: CASSQTTGGAGNSPLHF. The CDR3 bases are TGCGCCAGCAGCCAAACCACAGGGGGCGCAGGTAATTCACCCCTCCACTTT.

This chain joins TRBV11-2 and TRBJ2-3; possible D gene TRBD1, 6 bases. There are 15 residues in the CDR3. V was cut by 3 bases and J by 4 bases, with 14 bases left in between. Germline values: CDR1 SGHAT, CDR2 FQNNGV. CDR3 region: CASSFTQGWADTQYF. The CDR3 nucleotides are TGTGCCAGCAGCTTCACACAGGGTTGGGCAGATACGCAGTATTTT. The complete variable domain, with remaining parts taken from reference TRBV11-2 and TRBJ2-3, reads EAGVAQSPRYKIIEKRQSVAFWCNPISGHATLYWYQQILGQGPKLLIQFQNNGVVDDSQLPKDRFSAERLKGVDSTLKIQPAKLEDSAVYLCASSFTQGWADTQYFGPGTRLTVL.

The gene calls are TRBV6-2 or TRBV6-3 and TRBJ2-2; the D is unclear. Germline values: CDR1 MNHEY, CDR2 SVGEGT. The ends were cut back, 2 bases at V and 0 bases at J, with 7 bases in the middle. This CDR3 contains 15 residues. CDR3 coding DNA: TGTGCCAGCAGTTACCGCCGGTCGAACACCGGGGAGCTGTTTTTT. Its translation is CASSYRRSNTGELFF.

This sequence joins TRBV6-5 and TRBJ1-5, with 9 bases fitting TRBD1. The germline V gene has CDR1 MNHEY and CDR2 SVGAGI. V dropped 2 bases and J dropped 6; count of bases not matched to a gene: 2. This CDR3 has 14 residues. As DNA, the CDR3 is TGTGCCAGCAGTTACGGACAGGGGTCTCAGCCCCAGCATTTT. Its translation: CASSYGQGSQPQHF.

The J gene is TRBJ2-3, the V gene TRBV5-5, with a tentative D call TRBD2 (6 bases). CDR1 is SGHKS and CDR2 is YYEKEE in the germline V gene (reference sequence). This CDR3 has 13 amino acids. Trimming cost V 3 bases and J 2 bases, with 7 bases left between them. CDR3 bases: TGTGCCAGCAGCTGGACTACCACAGATACGCAGTATTTT. This gives the protein CASSWTTTDTQYF.

V gene TRBV19 combines with J gene TRBJ2-1; TRBD2 agrees at 7 bases. The J segment lost 4 bases and the V segment lost 2 bases, leaving 8 bases of the junction unmatched. This CDR3 spans 16 amino acids. From germline, CDR1 is LNHDA and CDR2 SQIVND (reference sequence). CDR3 loop: CASSIILANNYNEQFF. In DNA, the CDR3 is TGTGCCAGTAGTATAATACTAGCGAATAATTACAATGAGCAGTTCTTC.

The J gene is TRBJ1-2, the V gene TRBV29-1, with TRBD1 as a possible D gene (6 bases). The CDR3 runs to 13 residues. V was trimmed by 4 bases and J by 0 bases, leaving 9 bases between them. Per the germline V gene, CDR1 is SQVTM and CDR2 is ANQGSEA. In DNA form, the CDR3 reads TGCAGCGTTGGGGGGGGCACTAACTATGGCTACACCTTC. Translated, it gives CSVGGGTNYGYTF.